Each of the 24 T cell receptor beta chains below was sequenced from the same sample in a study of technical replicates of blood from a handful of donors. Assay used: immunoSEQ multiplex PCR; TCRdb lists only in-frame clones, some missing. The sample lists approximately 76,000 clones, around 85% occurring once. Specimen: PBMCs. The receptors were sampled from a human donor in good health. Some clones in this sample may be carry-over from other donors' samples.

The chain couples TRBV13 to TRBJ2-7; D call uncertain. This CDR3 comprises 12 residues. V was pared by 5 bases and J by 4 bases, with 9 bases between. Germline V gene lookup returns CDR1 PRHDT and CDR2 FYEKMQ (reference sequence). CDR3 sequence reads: CASSPSKYEQYF. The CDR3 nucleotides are TGTGCCAGCAGCCCATCAAAATACGAGCAGTACTTC.

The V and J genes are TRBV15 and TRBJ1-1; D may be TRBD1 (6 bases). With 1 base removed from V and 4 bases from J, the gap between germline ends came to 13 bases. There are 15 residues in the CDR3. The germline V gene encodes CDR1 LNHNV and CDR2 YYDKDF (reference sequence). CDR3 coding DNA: TGTGCCACCAGCAGAGCCGGACAGCTTGTCACTGAAGCTTTCTTT. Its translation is CATSRAGQLVTEAFF.

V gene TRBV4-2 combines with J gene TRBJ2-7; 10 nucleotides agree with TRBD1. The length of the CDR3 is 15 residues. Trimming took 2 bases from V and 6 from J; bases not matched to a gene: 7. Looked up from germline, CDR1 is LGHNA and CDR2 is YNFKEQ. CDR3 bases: TGTGCCAGCAGCCAACCGGACAGGGGGTCAGGCGAGCAGTACTTC. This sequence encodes CASSQPDRGSGEQYF.

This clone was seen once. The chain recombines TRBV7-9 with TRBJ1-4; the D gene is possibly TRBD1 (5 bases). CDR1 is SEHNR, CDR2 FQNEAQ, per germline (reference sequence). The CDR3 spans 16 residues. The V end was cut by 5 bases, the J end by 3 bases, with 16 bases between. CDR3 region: CASSTPRDFSNEKLFF. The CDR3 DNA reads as TGTGCCAGCAGCACACCGAGGGACTTTTCTAATGAAAAACTGTTTTTT.

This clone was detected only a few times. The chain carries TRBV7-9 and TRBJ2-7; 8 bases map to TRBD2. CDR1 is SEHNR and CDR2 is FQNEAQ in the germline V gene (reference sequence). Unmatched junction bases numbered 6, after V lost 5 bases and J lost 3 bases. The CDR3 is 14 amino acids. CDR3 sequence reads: CASSPSGSVYEQYF. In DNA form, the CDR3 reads TGTGCCAGCAGCCCAAGCGGGAGTGTCTACGAGCAGTACTTC.

The CDR3 protein is CASSFLAGAAYNEQFF. In DNA form, the CDR3 reads TGCGCCAGCAGCTTTCTAGCGGGGGCAGCCTACAATGAGCAGTTCTTC. The rearrangement joins TRBV5-1 to TRBJ2-1; 10 positions agree with TRBD2. The CDR3 covers 16 residues. The V segment lost 2 bases and the J segment 2 bases; nucleotides outside the gene matches: 4. Germline CDR1 is SGHRS and CDR2 is YFSETQ.

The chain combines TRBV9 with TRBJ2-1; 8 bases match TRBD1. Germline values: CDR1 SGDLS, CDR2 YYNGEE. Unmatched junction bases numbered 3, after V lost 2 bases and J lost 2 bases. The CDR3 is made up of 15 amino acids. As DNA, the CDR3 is TGTGCCAGCAGCGTCGGACAGGGCCCCTACAATGAGCAGTTCTTC. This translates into CASSVGQGPYNEQFF.

CDR3: CASSSPGSPYEQYF. The CDR3 DNA reads as TGTGCCAGCTCATCCCCGGGTTCCCCCTACGAGCAGTACTTC. The chain has TRBV18 and TRBJ2-7; D ambiguous. The CDR3 is 14 residues long. Per the germline V gene, CDR1 is KGHSH and CDR2 is LQKENI. The germline V and J ends were trimmed by 5 bases and 2 bases, with 13 bases remaining between them.

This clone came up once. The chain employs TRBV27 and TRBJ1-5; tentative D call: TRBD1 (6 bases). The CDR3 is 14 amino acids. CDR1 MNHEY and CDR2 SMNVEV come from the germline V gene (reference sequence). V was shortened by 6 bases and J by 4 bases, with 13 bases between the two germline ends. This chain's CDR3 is CASSDNGQNQPQHF. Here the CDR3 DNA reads TGTGCCAGCAGCGATAATGGACAGAATCAGCCCCAGCATTTT.

CDR3 amino acids: CASSPRLAGTDTQYF. In DNA, the CDR3 is TGTGCCAGCAGCCCCCGACTAGCTGGCACAGATACGCAGTATTTT. The chain recombines TRBV7-3 with TRBJ2-3, with TRBD2 matching 7 bases. The junction had 6 bases not matched to a gene; V was cut back by 5 bases and J by 1 base. This CDR3 comprises 15 residues. Germline V gene data show CDR1 as SGHTA and CDR2 as FQGTGA.

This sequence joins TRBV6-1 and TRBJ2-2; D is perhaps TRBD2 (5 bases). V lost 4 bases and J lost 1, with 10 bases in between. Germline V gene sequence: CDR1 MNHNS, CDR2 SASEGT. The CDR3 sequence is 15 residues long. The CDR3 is CASSVGSQNTGELFF. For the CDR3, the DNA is TGTGCCAGCAGTGTAGGGAGCCAGAACACCGGGGAGCTGTTTTTT.

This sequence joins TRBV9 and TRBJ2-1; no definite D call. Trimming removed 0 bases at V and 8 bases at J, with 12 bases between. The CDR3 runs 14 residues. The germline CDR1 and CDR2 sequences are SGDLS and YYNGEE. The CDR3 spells CASSVGGPWDEQFF. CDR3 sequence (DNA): TGTGCCAGCAGCGTAGGAGGTCCTTGGGATGAGCAGTTCTTC.

The CDR3 DNA reads as TGTGCCAGCAGCCACCTCAGGGGGACTGAAGCTTTCTTT. Its protein product is CASSHLRGTEAFF. The rearrangement uses TRBV7-3 and TRBJ1-1, with 7 bases identical to TRBD1. V shed 5 bases and J 5 bases; nucleotides not matched to a gene: 5. This CDR3 contains 13 residues. Germline V gene data show CDR1 as SGHTA and CDR2 as FQGTGA.

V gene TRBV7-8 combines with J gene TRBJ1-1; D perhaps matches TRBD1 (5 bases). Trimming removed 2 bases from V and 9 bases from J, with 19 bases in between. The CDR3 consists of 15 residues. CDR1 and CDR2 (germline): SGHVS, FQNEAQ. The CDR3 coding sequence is TGTGCCAGCAGCTTAAAAGGTTTGGGGCAGAGCCAAGCTTTCTTT. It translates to CASSLKGLGQSQAFF.

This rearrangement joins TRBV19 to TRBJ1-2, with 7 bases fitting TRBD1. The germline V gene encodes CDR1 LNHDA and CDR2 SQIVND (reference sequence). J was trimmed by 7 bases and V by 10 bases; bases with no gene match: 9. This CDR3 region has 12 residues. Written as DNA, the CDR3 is TGTGCCACCACGGGGGACAGCAGTGGCTACACCTTC. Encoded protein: CATTGDSSGYTF.

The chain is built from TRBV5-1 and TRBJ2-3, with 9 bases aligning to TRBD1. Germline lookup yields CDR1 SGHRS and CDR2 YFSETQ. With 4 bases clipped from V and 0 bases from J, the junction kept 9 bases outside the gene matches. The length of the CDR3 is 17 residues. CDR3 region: CASSRTGQGLSTDTQYF. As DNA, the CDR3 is TGCGCCAGCAGCCGGACTGGACAGGGGCTCAGCACAGATACGCAGTATTTT.

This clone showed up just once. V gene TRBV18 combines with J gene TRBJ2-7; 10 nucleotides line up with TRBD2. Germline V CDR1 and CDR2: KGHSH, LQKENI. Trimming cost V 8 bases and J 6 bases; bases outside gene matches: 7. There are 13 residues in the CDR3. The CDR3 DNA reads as TGTGCCAGCACGGCCGGACTAGCGGTCGAGCAGTACTTC. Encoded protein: CASTAGLAVEQYF.

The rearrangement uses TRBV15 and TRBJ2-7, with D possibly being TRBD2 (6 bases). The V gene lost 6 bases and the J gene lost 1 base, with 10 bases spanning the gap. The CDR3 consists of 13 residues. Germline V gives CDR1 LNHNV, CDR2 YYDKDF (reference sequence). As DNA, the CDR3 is TGTGCCACCAGTGGCGGGGCGTCCTACGAGCAGTACTTC. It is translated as CATSGGASYEQYF. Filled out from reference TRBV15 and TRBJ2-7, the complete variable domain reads DAMVIQNPRYQVTQFGKPVTLSCSQTLNHNVMYWYQQKSSQAPKLLFHYYDKDFNNEADTPDNFQSRRPNTSFCFLDIRSPGLGDTAMYLCATSGGASYEQYFGPGTRLTVT.

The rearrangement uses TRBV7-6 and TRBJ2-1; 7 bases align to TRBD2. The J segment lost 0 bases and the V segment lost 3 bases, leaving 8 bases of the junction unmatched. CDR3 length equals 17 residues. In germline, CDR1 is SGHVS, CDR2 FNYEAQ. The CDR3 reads CASSLASSGSSYNEQFF. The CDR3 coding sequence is TGTGCCAGCAGCTTGGCCTCTAGCGGTAGCTCCTACAATGAGCAGTTCTTC. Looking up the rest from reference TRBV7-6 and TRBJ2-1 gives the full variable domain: GAGVSQSPRYKVTKRGQDVALRCDPISGHVSLYWYRQALGQGPEFLTYFNYEAQQDKSGLPNDRFSAERPEGSISTLTIQRTEQRDSAMYRCASSLASSGSSYNEQFFGPGTRLTVL.

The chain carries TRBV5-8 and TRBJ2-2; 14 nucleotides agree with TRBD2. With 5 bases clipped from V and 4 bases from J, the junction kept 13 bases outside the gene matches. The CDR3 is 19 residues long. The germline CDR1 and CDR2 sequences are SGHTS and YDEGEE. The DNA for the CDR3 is TGTGCCAGCAGTTTCTATCCTGGGACTAGCGGGAGTCGCACCGGGGAGCTGTTTTTT. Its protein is CASSFYPGTSGSRTGELFF. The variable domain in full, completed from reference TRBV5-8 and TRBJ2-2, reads EAGVTQSPTHLIKTRGQQATLRCSPISGHTSVYWYQQALGLGLQFLLWYDEGEERNRGNFPPRFSGRQFPNYSSELNVNALELEDSALYLCASSFYPGTSGSRTGELFFGEGSRLTVL.

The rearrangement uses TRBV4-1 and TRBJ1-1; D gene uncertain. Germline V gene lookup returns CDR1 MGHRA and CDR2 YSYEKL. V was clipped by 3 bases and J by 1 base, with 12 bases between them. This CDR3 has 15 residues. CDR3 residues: CASSQEFLGNTEAFF. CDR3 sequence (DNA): TGCGCCAGCAGCCAGGAGTTCCTAGGGAACACTGAAGCTTTCTTT.

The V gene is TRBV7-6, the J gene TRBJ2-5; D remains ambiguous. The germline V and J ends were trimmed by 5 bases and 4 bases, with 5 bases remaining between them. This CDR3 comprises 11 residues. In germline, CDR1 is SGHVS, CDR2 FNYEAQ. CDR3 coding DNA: TGTGCCAGCAGCGAGTCAGAGACCCAGTACTTC. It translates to CASSESETQYF.

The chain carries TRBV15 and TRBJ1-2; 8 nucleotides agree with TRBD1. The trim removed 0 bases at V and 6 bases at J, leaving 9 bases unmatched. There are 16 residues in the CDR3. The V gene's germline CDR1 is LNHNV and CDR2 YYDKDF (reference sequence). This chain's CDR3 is CATSRDLPQGANGYTF. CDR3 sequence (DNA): TGTGCCACCAGCAGAGATCTTCCTCAGGGGGCGAATGGCTACACCTTC.

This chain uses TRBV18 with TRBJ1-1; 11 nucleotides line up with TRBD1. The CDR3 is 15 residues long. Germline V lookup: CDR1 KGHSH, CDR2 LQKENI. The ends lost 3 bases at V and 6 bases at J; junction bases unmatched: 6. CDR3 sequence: CASSPAGTGGSEAFF. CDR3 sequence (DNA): TGTGCCAGCTCACCTGCCGGGACAGGGGGTTCTGAAGCTTTCTTT.